This T cell receptor beta chain was identified during a study of cytomegalovirus exposure and HLA in healthy donors. Overall study: Among the approximately 400 genotyped donors, approximately 80% were placed in the Caucasian-associated ancestry cluster.

This clone was detected once. Its antigen is still unknown. The PCR made use of 60 Vbeta and 13 Jbeta primers. In the original workflow: The count from a later analysis was about 80 million unique TCR beta chains, 9.5 million to 13 million of them shared. Here immunoSEQ multiplex PCR was the method, and the copy in TCRdb shows in-frame clones only, minus some. V and J calls and clone size come straight from that table; D and trimming were deduced from the DNA. Here the sample spans about 89,000 clones, roughly 85% being singletons. The CDR3 consists of 16 residues. The germline V gene has CDR1 KGHSH and CDR2 LQKENI. Deletions cut 2 bases from V and 0 bases from J, with 12 bases between. General study findings and limits: Most CMV-associated TCR beta chains were later found to appear HLA-restricted.

This receptor was taken from a man aged 35 to 55 in good health and CMV-seropositive. Source material: PBMCs. V gene TRBV18 combines with J gene TRBJ2-3, with a possible D match to TRBD2 (6 bases). The CDR3 loop is CASSPGGTPSTDTQYF. CDR3 DNA sequence: TGTGCCAGCTCACCAGGCGGGACTCCTAGCACAGATACGCAGTATTTT.